This entry features one TCR beta chain sequence. Its target is not known. The data were produced by immunoSEQ multiplex PCR, yet TCRdb's version contains in-frame clones alone and is incomplete. The sample includes about 2,500,000 clones, just over 90% of them seen just once. This entry belongs to a study of shared clonotypes between healthy human individuals. The V gene lost 2 bases and the J gene lost 0 bases, with 10 bases spanning the gap. The CDR3 runs 16 residues. CDR1 and CDR2 from the germline V gene are MNHEY and SVGAGI. Study-level findings and limits: It was the few donors that limited the genetic and exposure-history diversity represented. Generation probabilities of non-shared clonotypes were lower (relative to those shared by all four donors).

The sequencing sample was made of naive CD4+ T cells sorted from blood. Subset reported: CD45RA+ positively selected. This clonotype originated in a man in his late teens or twenties in good health. The V call is TRBV6-5, the J call TRBJ2-2; perhaps TRBD1 as D (6 bases). The CDR3 DNA is TGTGCCAGCAGTTACGACAGGACCACGAACACCGGGGAGCTGTTTTTT. This sequence encodes CASSYDRTTNTGELFF.